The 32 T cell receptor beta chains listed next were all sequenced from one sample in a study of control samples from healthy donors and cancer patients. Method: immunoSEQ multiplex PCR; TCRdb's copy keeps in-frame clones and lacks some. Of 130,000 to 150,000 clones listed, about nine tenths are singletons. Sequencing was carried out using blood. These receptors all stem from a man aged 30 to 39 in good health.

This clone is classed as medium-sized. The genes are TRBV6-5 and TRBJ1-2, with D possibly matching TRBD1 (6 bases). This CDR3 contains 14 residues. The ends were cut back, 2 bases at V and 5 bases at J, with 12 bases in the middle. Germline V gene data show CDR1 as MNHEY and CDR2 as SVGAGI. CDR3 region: CASSYGGTKYGYTF. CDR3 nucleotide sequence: TGTGCCAGCAGTTACGGAGGGACAAAATATGGCTACACCTTC.

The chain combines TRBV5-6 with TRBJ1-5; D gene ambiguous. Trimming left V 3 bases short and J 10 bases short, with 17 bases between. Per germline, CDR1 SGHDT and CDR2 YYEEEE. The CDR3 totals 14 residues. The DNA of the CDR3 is TGTGCCAGCAGCTATTCTGACCGATATCTTCCCCAGCATTTT. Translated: CASSYSDRYLPQHF.

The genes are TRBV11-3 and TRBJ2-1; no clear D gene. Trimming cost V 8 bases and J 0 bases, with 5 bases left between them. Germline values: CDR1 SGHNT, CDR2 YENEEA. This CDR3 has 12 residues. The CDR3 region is CASSGSYNEQFF. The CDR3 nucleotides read TGTGCCAGCTCGGGCTCCTACAATGAGCAGTTCTTC.

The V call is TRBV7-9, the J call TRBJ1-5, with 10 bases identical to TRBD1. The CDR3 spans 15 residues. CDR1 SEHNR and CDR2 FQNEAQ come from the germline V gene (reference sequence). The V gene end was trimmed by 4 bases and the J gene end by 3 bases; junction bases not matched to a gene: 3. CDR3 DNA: TGTGCCAGCAGCTACGGGACAGGGGACAATCAGCCCCAGCATTTT. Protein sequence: CASSYGTGDNQPQHF.

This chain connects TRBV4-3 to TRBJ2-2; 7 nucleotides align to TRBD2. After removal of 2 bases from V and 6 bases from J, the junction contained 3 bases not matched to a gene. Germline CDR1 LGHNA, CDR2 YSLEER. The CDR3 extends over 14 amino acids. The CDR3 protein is CASSQLSGPGELFF. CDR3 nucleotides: TGCGCCAGCAGCCAACTTAGCGGGCCCGGGGAGCTGTTTTTT.

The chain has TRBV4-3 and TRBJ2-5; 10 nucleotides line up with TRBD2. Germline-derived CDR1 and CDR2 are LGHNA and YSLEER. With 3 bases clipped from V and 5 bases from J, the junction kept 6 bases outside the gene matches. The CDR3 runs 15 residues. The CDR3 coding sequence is TGCGCCAGCAGCCACCTAGCGGGAGTAGGTGAGACCCAGTACTTC. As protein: CASSHLAGVGETQYF.

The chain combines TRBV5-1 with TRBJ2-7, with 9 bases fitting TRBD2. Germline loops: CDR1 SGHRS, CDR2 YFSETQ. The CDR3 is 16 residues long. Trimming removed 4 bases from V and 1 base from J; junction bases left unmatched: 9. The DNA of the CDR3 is TGCGCCAGCAGCCCGGCGGGGGGGGAAGGTTCCTACGAGCAGTACTTC. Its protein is CASSPAGGEGSYEQYF.

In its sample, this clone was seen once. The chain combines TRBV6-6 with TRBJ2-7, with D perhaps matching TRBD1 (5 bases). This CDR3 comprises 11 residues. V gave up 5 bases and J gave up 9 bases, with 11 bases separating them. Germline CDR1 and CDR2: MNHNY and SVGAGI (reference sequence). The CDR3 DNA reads TGTGCCAGCAGTGATGACAGACGGCAGTACTTC. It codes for CASSDDRRQYF.

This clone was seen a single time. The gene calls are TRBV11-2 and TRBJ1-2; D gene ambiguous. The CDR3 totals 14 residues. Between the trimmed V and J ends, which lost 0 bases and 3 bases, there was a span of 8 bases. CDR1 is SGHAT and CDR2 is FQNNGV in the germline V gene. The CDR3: CASSLDVLYYGYTF. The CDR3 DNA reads TGTGCCAGCAGCTTAGATGTCCTCTACTATGGCTACACCTTC.

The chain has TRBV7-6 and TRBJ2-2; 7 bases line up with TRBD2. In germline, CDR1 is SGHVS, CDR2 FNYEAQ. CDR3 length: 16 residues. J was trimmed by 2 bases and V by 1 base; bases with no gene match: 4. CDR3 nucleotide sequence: TGTGCCAGCAGCTTAGATGAGCGGGGTAACACCGGGGAGCTGTTTTTT. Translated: CASSLDERGNTGELFF.

CDR3 sequence: CASSLGQGSDYGYTF. The CDR3 bases are TGTGCCAGCAGCTTAGGGCAGGGATCGGACTATGGCTACACCTTC. The chain carries TRBV7-9 and TRBJ1-2; D is possibly TRBD1 (5 bases). Between the trimmed V and J ends, which lost 1 base and 3 bases, there was a span of 12 bases. The CDR3 length is 15 residues. CDR1 and CDR2 (germline): SEHNR, FQNEAQ (reference sequence). The entire variable domain, with the rest obtained from reference TRBV7-9 and TRBJ1-2, is as follows: DTGVSQNPRHKITKRGQNVTFRCDPISEHNRLYWYRQTLGQGPEFLTYFQNEAQLEKSRLLSDRFSAERPKGSFSTLEIQRTEQGDSAMYLCASSLGQGSDYGYTFGSGTRLTVV.

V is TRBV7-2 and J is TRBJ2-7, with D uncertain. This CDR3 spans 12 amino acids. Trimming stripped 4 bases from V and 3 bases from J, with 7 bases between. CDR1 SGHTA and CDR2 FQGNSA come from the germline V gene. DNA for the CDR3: TGTGCCAGCAGCTCCATTGGCTACGAGCAGTACTTC. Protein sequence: CASSSIGYEQYF.

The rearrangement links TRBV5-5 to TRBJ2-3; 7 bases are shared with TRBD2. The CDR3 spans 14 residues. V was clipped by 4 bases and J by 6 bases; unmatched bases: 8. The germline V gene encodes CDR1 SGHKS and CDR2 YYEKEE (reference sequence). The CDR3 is CASSPRLALDTQYF. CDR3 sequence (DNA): TGTGCCAGCAGCCCCCGACTAGCCCTTGATACGCAGTATTTT.

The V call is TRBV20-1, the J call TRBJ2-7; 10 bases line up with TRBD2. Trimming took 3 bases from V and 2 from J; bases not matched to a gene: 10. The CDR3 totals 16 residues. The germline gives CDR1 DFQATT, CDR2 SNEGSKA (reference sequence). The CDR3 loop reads CSASSASGGVAYEQYF. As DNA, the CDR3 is TGCAGTGCTAGTTCGGCCAGCGGGGGGGTCGCCTACGAGCAGTACTTC.

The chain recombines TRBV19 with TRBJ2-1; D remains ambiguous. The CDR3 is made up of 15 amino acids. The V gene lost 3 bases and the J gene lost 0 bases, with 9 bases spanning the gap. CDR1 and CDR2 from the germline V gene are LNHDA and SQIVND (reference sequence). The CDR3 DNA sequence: TGTGCCAGTAGTATGGGGAAGAGCTCCTACAATGAGCAGTTCTTC. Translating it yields CASSMGKSSYNEQFF.

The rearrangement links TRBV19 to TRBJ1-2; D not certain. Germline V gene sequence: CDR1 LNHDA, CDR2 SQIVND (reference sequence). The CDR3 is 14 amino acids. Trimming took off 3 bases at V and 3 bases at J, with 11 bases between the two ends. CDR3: CASSISGSDYGYTF. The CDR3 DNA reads TGTGCCAGTAGTATTTCGGGCAGTGACTATGGCTACACCTTC. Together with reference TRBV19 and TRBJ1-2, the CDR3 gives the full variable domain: DGGITQSPKYLFRKEGQNVTLSCEQNLNHDAMYWYRQDPGQGLRLIYYSQIVNDFQKGDIAEGYSVSREKKESFPLTVTSAQKNPTAFYLCASSISGSDYGYTFGSGTRLTVV.

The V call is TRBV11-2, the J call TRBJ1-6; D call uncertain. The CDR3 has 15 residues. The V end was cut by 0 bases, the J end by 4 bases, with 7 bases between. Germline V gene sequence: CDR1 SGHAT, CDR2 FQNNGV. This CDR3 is CASSLEGLYNSPLHF. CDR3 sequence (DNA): TGTGCCAGCAGCTTAGAAGGACTGTATAATTCACCCCTCCACTTT. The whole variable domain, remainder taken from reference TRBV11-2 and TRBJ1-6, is EAGVAQSPRYKIIEKRQSVAFWCNPISGHATLYWYQQILGQGPKLLIQFQNNGVVDDSQLPKDRFSAERLKGVDSTLKIQPAKLEDSAVYLCASSLEGLYNSPLHFGNGTRLTVT.

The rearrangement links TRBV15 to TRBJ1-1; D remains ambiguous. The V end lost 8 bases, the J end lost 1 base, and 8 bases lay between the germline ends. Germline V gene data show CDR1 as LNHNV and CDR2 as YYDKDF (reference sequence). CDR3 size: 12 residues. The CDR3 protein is CATGVANTEAFF. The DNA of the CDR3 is TGTGCCACCGGGGTAGCGAACACTGAAGCTTTCTTT.

DNA of the CDR3: TGTGCCACCAGTGACTTTTGGACAGGAGGGGCCCAGTACTTC. This translates into CATSDFWTGGAQYF. The rearrangement links TRBV24-1 to TRBJ2-5; maybe TRBD1 (7 bases). Germline assignment: CDR1 KGHDR and CDR2 SFDVKD. This CDR3 spans 14 amino acids. V lost 4 bases and J lost 9, with 17 bases in between.

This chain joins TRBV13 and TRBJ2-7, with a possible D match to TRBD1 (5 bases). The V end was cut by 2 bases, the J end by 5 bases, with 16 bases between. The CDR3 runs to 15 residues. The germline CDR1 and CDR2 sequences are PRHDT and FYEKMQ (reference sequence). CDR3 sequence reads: CASSLRGGLLNEQYF. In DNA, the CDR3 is TGTGCCAGCAGCTTAAGGGGCGGCCTTTTGAACGAGCAGTACTTC.

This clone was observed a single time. The CDR3 DNA sequence: TGTGCCACCAGTGATCGAGACGGGACTCCTTTTGAAAAACTGTTTTTT. This encodes CATSDRDGTPFEKLFF. This chain connects TRBV24-1 to TRBJ1-4, with D maybe TRBD1 (5 bases). Germline assignment: CDR1 KGHDR and CDR2 SFDVKD. Trimming took off 3 bases at V and 7 bases at J, with 17 bases between the two ends. The CDR3 consists of 16 residues.

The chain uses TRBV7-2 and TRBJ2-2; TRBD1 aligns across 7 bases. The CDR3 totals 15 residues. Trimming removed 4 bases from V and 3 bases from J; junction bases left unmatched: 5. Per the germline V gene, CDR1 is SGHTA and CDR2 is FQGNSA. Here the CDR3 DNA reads TGTGCCAGCAGCTCGTCGGGACAGCACACCGGGGAGCTGTTTTTT. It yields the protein CASSSSGQHTGELFF.

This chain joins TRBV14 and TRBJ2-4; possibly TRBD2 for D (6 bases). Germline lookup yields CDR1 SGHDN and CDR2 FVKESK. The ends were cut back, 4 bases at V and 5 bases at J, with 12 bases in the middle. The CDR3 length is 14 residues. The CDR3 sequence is CASSPPGTQNIQYF. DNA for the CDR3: TGTGCCAGCAGCCCTCCTGGGACTCAAAACATTCAGTACTTC. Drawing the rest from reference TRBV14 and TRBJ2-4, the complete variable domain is EAGVTQFPSHSVIEKGQTVTLRCDPISGHDNLYWYRRVMGKEIKFLLHFVKESKQDESGMPNNRFLAERTGGTYSTLKVQPAELEDSGVYFCASSPPGTQNIQYFGAGTRLSVL.

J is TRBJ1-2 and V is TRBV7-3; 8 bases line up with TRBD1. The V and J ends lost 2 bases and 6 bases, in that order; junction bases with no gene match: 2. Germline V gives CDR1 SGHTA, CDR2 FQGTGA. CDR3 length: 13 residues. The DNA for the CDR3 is TGTGCCAGCAGCTTAGGACAGGGCGATGGCTACACCTTC. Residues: CASSLGQGDGYTF.

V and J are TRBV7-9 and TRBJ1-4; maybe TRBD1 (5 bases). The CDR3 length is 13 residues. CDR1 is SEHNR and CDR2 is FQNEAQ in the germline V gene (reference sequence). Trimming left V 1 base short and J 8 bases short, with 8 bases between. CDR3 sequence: CASSLVAGEKLFF. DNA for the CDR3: TGTGCCAGCAGCTTAGTGGCAGGGGAAAAACTGTTTTTT.

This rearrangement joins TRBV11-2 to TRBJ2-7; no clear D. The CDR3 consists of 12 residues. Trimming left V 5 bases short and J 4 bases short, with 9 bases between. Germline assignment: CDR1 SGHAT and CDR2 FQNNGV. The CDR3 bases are TGTGCCAGCAGCCTACAGTGGTACGAGCAGTACTTC. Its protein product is CASSLQWYEQYF. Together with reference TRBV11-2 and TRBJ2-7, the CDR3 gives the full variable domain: EAGVAQSPRYKIIEKRQSVAFWCNPISGHATLYWYQQILGQGPKLLIQFQNNGVVDDSQLPKDRFSAERLKGVDSTLKIQPAKLEDSAVYLCASSLQWYEQYFGPGTRLTVT.

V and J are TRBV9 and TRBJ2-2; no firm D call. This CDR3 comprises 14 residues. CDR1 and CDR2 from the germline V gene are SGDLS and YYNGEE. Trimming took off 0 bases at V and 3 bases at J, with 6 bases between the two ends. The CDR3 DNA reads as TGTGCCAGCAGCGTAGTGGCGGACACCGGGGAGCTGTTTTTT. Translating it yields CASSVVADTGELFF.

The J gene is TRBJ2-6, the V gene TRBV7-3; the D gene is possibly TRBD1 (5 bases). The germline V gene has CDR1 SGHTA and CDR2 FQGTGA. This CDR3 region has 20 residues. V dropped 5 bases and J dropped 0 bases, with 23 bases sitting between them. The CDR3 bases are TGTGCCAGCAGCCATGACAACCTGGGTCCAGGGCCCTCTGGGGCCAACGTCCTGACTTTC. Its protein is CASSHDNLGPGPSGANVLTF.

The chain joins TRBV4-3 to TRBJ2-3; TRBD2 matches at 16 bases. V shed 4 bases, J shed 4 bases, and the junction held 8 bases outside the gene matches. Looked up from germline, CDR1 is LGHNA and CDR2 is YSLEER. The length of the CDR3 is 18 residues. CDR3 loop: CASSLGTSGGAIADTQYF. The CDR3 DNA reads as TGCGCCAGCAGCCTTGGGACTAGCGGGGGGGCGATCGCAGATACGCAGTATTTT.

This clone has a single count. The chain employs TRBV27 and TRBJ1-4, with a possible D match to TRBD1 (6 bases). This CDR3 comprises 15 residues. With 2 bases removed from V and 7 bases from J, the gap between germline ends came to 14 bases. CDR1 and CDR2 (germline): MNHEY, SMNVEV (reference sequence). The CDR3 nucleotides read TGTGCCAGCAGTTTAGGGGGGGCCCCCGGTGAAAAACTGTTTTTT. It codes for CASSLGGAPGEKLFF.

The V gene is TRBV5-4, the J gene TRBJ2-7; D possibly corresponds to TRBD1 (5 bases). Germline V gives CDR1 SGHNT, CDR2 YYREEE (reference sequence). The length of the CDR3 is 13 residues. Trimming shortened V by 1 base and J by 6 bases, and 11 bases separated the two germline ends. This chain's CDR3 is CASSLTGPSEQYF. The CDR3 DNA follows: TGTGCCAGCAGCTTGACAGGCCCTTCCGAGCAGTACTTC.

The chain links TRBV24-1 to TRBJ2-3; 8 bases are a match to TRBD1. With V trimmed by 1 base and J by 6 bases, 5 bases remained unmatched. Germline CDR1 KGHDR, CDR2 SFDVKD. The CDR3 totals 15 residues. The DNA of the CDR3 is TGTGCCACCAGTGATTTTACAGGGGGTGGTGATACGCAGTATTTT. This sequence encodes CATSDFTGGGDTQYF.